These T cell receptor beta chains were read from a single sample in a study of cytomegalovirus exposure and HLA in healthy donors. The repertoire was sequenced with immunoSEQ multiplex PCR; TCRdb's copy has only in-frame clones and lacks some. In the table there are approximately 100,000 clones, 74% of which are singletons. Sequencing was performed on PBMCs. The receptor set was obtained from a man in his forties or fifties in good health and CMV-seropositive. The CDR3 runs from the conserved cysteine through the conserved F or W. The order of the fields is J gene, V gene, D gene, clone size, CDR3 DNA, CDR3 protein. A D gene is named only where the DNA matches it firmly. The size field is filled for only some rows; it gives once, few, many or a size class.

j_gene: TRBJ2-3
v_gene: TRBV10-2
d_gene: .
abundance: few
CDR3nt: TGCGCCACCTCCCTCTCGAGGCTCACAGATACGCAGTATTTT
CDR3aa: CATSLSRLTDTQYF

j_gene: TRBJ2-1
v_gene: TRBV19
d_gene: .
abundance: .
CDR3nt: TGTGCCAGTAGGGAGGACAATGAGCAGTTCTTC
CDR3aa: CASREDNEQFF

j_gene: TRBJ1-5
v_gene: TRBV6-6
d_gene: TRBD1
abundance: .
CDR3nt: TGTGCCAGCAGTGGCCGACAGGGGGCGGGTCAGCCCCAGCATTTT
CDR3aa: CASSGRQGAGQPQHF

j_gene: TRBJ2-7
v_gene: TRBV5-4
d_gene: .
abundance: few
CDR3nt: TGTGCCAGCAGCTTGTCTGACAAACGATACGAGCAGTACTTC
CDR3aa: CASSLSDKRYEQYF

j_gene: TRBJ2-1
v_gene: TRBV11-2
d_gene: TRBD2
abundance: .
CDR3nt: TGTGCCAGCAGCGCTCTCCGGGACTATTACAATGAGCAGTTCTTC
CDR3aa: CASSALRDYYNEQFF

j_gene: TRBJ1-2
v_gene: TRBV6-1
d_gene: TRBD1
abundance: .
CDR3nt: TGTGCCAGCAGTATAGACAGGGGCCAAGGTGGCTACACCTTC
CDR3aa: CASSIDRGQGGYTF

j_gene: TRBJ2-7
v_gene: TRBV28
d_gene: .
abundance: .
CDR3nt: TGTGCCAGTATCGCGGTGGGGCTAGGGATCTACGAGCAGTACTTC
CDR3aa: CASIAVGLGIYEQYF

j_gene: TRBJ2-1
v_gene: TRBV7-3
d_gene: .
abundance: .
CDR3nt: TGTGCCAGCAGCCAAGAAGCCTTCAATGAGCAGTTCTTC
CDR3aa: CASSQEAFNEQFF

j_gene: TRBJ2-3
v_gene: TRBV7-3
d_gene: TRBD2
abundance: .
CDR3nt: TGTGCCAGCAGCCCCCCGGGACTAGCGGGAGCAGATACGCAGTATTTT
CDR3aa: CASSPPGLAGADTQYF

j_gene: TRBJ2-3
v_gene: TRBV9
d_gene: TRBD2
abundance: .
CDR3nt: TGTGCCAGCAGCCCCCCTCGCGGGAGAACAGATACGCAGTATTTT
CDR3aa: CASSPPRGRTDTQYF

j_gene: TRBJ2-3
v_gene: TRBV9
d_gene: TRBD2
abundance: few
CDR3nt: TGTGCCAGCAGCGTAGCTAGCGGGGGACCTCGGACAGATACGCAGTATTTT
CDR3aa: CASSVASGGPRTDTQYF

j_gene: TRBJ1-1
v_gene: TRBV30
d_gene: TRBD1
abundance: once
CDR3nt: TGTGCCTGGAGCTGGAGAACAGGGGAGGAAGCTTTCTTT
CDR3aa: CAWSWRTGEEAFF

j_gene: TRBJ1-4
v_gene: TRBV6-5
d_gene: .
abundance: .
CDR3nt: TGTGCCAGCAGTTCGACAGAATCCACTAATGAAAAACTGTTTTTT
CDR3aa: CASSSTESTNEKLFF

j_gene: TRBJ2-3
v_gene: TRBV9
d_gene: .
abundance: .
CDR3nt: TGTGCCAGCAGCGTAGACCAGTCTAGCACAGATACGCAGTATTTT
CDR3aa: CASSVDQSSTDTQYF

j_gene: TRBJ1-1
v_gene: TRBV27
d_gene: TRBD1
abundance: .
CDR3nt: TGTGCCAGCTGGACAGGAGCGCGGGCTGAAGCTTTCTTT
CDR3aa: CASWTGARAEAFF

j_gene: TRBJ2-2
v_gene: TRBV6-5
d_gene: TRBD2
abundance: .
CDR3nt: TGTGCCAGCAGTTTATTAGCGGGGGGGCGCACCGGGGAGCTGTTTTTT
CDR3aa: CASSLLAGGRTGELFF